Below are 6 T cell receptor beta chains sequenced from a single sample in a study of blood T cell repertoires in COVID-19. Method: immunoSEQ multiplex PCR; TCRdb's copy keeps in-frame clones and lacks some. The sample holds about 100,000 clones; around four fifths are singletons and the top ten take about 16%. Sequencing input: peripheral blood. The origin of the receptors is a human donor in a cohort sampled during active COVID-19.

The V call is TRBV19, the J call TRBJ1-5; possibly TRBD1 for D (5 bases). Trimming removed 5 bases from V and 7 bases from J, with 18 bases in between. CDR3 length equals 15 residues. CDR1 is LNHDA and CDR2 is SQIVND in the germline V gene (reference sequence). For the CDR3, the DNA is TGTGCCAGTAGTCCTGGGCGACAGTCGGTCCAGCCCCAGCATTTT. Protein product: CASSPGRQSVQPQHF.

Here the CDR3 reads CASSFGTAIYEQYF. The CDR3 nucleotides read TGCGCCAGCAGCTTCGGGACAGCTATCTACGAGCAGTACTTC. V usage is TRBV5-1 and J usage is TRBJ2-7; 7 nucleotides match TRBD1. The V segment lost 2 bases and the J segment 3 bases; nucleotides outside the gene matches: 5. The germline V gene has CDR1 SGHRS and CDR2 YFSETQ. The CDR3 extends over 14 amino acids.

This chain connects TRBV19 to TRBJ1-5, with TRBD1 identical over 7 bases. Germline V CDR1 and CDR2: LNHDA, SQIVND (reference sequence). The CDR3 consists of 15 residues. Trimming took 4 bases from V and 0 from J; bases not matched to a gene: 3. CDR3: CASSRGQYSNQPQHF. The CDR3, as DNA: TGTGCCAGTAGTAGGGGACAGTATAGCAATCAGCCCCAGCATTTT.

J is TRBJ2-2 and V is TRBV5-1; 14 bases are a match to TRBD2. This CDR3 has 18 amino acids. Germline trimming cut 5 bases from V and 1 base from J; bases unmatched to any gene: 7. Germline V lookup: CDR1 SGHRS, CDR2 YFSETQ. In nucleotides, the CDR3 is TGCGCCAGCAGACCTCCGGGACTAGCGGGAGTGAACACCGGGGAGCTGTTTTTT. It is translated as CASRPPGLAGVNTGELFF. Variable domain in full (rest from reference TRBV5-1 and TRBJ2-2): KAGVTQTPRYLIKTRGQQVTLSCSPISGHRSVSWYQQTPGQGLQFLFEYFSETQRNKGNFPGRFSGRQFSNSRSEMNVSTLELGDSALYLCASRPPGLAGVNTGELFFGEGSRLTVL.

Many counts were recorded for this clone. The V call is TRBV10-2, the J call TRBJ2-1, with 9 bases identical to TRBD2. The CDR3 extends over 15 amino acids. Germline assignment: CDR1 WSHSY and CDR2 SAAADI. V lost 3 bases, J lost 5 bases, and 5 bases stayed unmatched. The CDR3 region is CASSDWAGGDNEQFF. CDR3 in DNA: TGCGCCAGCAGTGATTGGGCGGGAGGGGACAATGAGCAGTTCTTC.

This clone was seen once. The chain recombines TRBV5-1 with TRBJ2-2, with TRBD1 as a possible D gene (6 bases). Germline loops: CDR1 SGHRS, CDR2 YFSETQ. V lost 0 bases and J lost 3, with 9 bases in between. The CDR3 spans 15 residues. CDR3 nucleotide sequence: TGCGCCAGCAGCTTGGGGGCAGGGGACACCGGGGAGCTGTTTTTT. It encodes CASSLGAGDTGELFF.